A selection of T cell receptor beta chains follows, all from one sample in a study of T cells after yellow fever vaccination. In TCRdb, the 5' RACE reads were re-called with MiXCR into one record per CDR3 protein. The sample holds 150,000 to 200,000 distinct CDR3 sequences, roughly 11% seen once. This material consisted of CD8+ T cells sorted from PBMCs, taken 15 days after the yellow fever booster vaccination. These receptors all come from a man aged 18-30 years who received the YFV17D yellow fever vaccine. CDR3s include the opening cysteine and the closing phenylalanine or tryptophan. The D gene is left open where the match is weak. Some rows mark clone size as missing; the rest say once, few, many or name a class of expanded clone.

cdr3_aa: CASSVLGGYEQYF; cdr3_nt: TGTGCCAGCAGCGTACTGGGGGGTTACGAGCAGTACTTC; v_call: TRBV9; j_call: TRBJ2-7; clone_size: NA; d_call: NA
cdr3_aa: CAISESDELDSNYGYTF; cdr3_nt: TGTGCCATCAGTGAGTCAGACGAGCTCGACAGTAACTATGGCTACACCTTC; v_call: TRBV10-3; j_call: TRBJ1-2; clone_size: NA; d_call: NA
cdr3_aa: CASSLGGLNYEQYF; cdr3_nt: TGTGCCAGCAGTTTGGGAGGGCTCAACTACGAGCAGTACTTC; v_call: TRBV27; j_call: TRBJ2-7; clone_size: NA; d_call: TRBD2
cdr3_aa: CASSFPRFDGNTEAFF; cdr3_nt: TGTGCCAGCAGTTTCCCCCGATTCGACGGGAACACTGAAGCTTTCTTT; v_call: TRBV6-5; j_call: TRBJ1-1; clone_size: many; d_call: NA
cdr3_aa: CASSVVEPSTDTQYF; cdr3_nt: TGTGCCAGCAGTGTAGTGGAACCTAGCACAGATACGCAGTATTTT; v_call: TRBV2; j_call: TRBJ2-3; clone_size: few; d_call: NA
cdr3_aa: CASSRQRGPIEEQFF; cdr3_nt: TGTGCCAGCAGTCGGCAGCGGGGCCCGATTGAAGAGCAGTTCTTC; v_call: TRBV28; j_call: TRBJ2-1; clone_size: NA; d_call: TRBD2
cdr3_aa: CASSQDSGGAVSEQFF; cdr3_nt: TGCGCCAGCAGCCAAGATTCAGGGGGCGCGGTCAGTGAGCAGTTCTTC; v_call: TRBV4-3; j_call: TRBJ2-1; clone_size: many; d_call: TRBD1
cdr3_aa: CASSGDGVADTQYF; cdr3_nt: TGTGCCAGCAGCGGAGATGGGGTGGCAGATACGCAGTATTTT; v_call: TRBV9; j_call: TRBJ2-3; clone_size: few; d_call: NA
cdr3_aa: CASSQDIPPNTEAFF; cdr3_nt: TGTGCCAGCAGCCAAGATATACCCCCGAACACTGAAGCTTTCTTT; v_call: TRBV4-2; j_call: TRBJ1-1; clone_size: NA; d_call: NA
cdr3_aa: CATMSGFQETQYF; cdr3_nt: TGTGCCACCATGAGCGGGTTTCAAGAGACCCAGTACTTC; v_call: TRBV12-3/TRBV12-4; j_call: TRBJ2-5; clone_size: NA; d_call: NA
cdr3_aa: CASSPRWTSDETQYF; cdr3_nt: TGTGCCAGCAGTCCGCGCTGGACTAGCGATGAGACCCAGTACTTC; v_call: TRBV27; j_call: TRBJ2-5; clone_size: NA; d_call: TRBD2
cdr3_aa: CASSFGTGPPEQYF; cdr3_nt: TGCGCCAGCAGCTTTGGGACAGGCCCACCCGAGCAGTACTTC; v_call: TRBV5-1; j_call: TRBJ2-7; clone_size: many; d_call: TRBD1
cdr3_aa: CASSLELHFLGGYTF; cdr3_nt: TGTGCCAGCAGCTTGGAACTACACTTTCTGGGTGGCTACACCTTC; v_call: TRBV5-6; j_call: TRBJ1-2; clone_size: many; d_call: NA
cdr3_aa: CSARAVNTGELFF; cdr3_nt: TGCAGCGCGCGGGCGGTGAACACCGGGGAGCTGTTTTTT; v_call: TRBV29-1; j_call: TRBJ2-2; clone_size: few; d_call: NA
cdr3_aa: CSVETQGKDYNEQFF; cdr3_nt: TGCAGCGTTGAAACCCAGGGAAAAGACTACAATGAGCAGTTCTTC; v_call: TRBV29-1; j_call: TRBJ2-1; clone_size: NA; d_call: NA
cdr3_aa: CATSDPGSRRELFF; cdr3_nt: TGTGCCACCAGTGATCCCGGGTCCCGGAGGGAGCTGTTTTTT; v_call: TRBV24-1; j_call: TRBJ2-2; clone_size: many; d_call: NA
cdr3_aa: CASSLDPGGVNYGYTF; cdr3_nt: TGTGCCAGCAGCTTAGATCCAGGGGGCGTCAACTATGGCTACACCTTC; v_call: TRBV7-2; j_call: TRBJ1-2; clone_size: many; d_call: TRBD1
cdr3_aa: CATCRGYTEAFF; cdr3_nt: TGTGCCACCTGCCGGGGCTACACTGAAGCTTTCTTT; v_call: TRBV19; j_call: TRBJ1-1; clone_size: few; d_call: NA
cdr3_aa: CASSVEQSAYNEQFF; cdr3_nt: TGTGCCAGCAGCGTAGAGCAGTCAGCCTACAATGAGCAGTTCTTC; v_call: TRBV9; j_call: TRBJ2-1; clone_size: few; d_call: NA
cdr3_aa: CATSREMVSNSGNTIYF; cdr3_nt: TGTGCCACCAGCAGAGAAATGGTATCTAACTCTGGAAACACCATATATTTT; v_call: TRBV15; j_call: TRBJ1-3; clone_size: many; d_call: NA
cdr3_aa: CASGPGTGGRSPLHF; cdr3_nt: TGTGCTAGTGGTCCCGGGACAGGGGGCAGGTCACCCCTCCACTTT; v_call: TRBV12-5; j_call: TRBJ1-6; clone_size: few; d_call: TRBD1
cdr3_aa: CASSFSQGVYTEAFF; cdr3_nt: TGTGCCAGCAGCTTTAGCCAGGGGGTGTACACTGAAGCTTTCTTT; v_call: TRBV7-9; j_call: TRBJ1-1; clone_size: few; d_call: TRBD1
cdr3_aa: CASSQFLGASYTEAFF; cdr3_nt: TGTGCCAGCAGCCAGTTCCTAGGGGCCTCATACACTGAAGCTTTCTTT; v_call: TRBV3-1; j_call: TRBJ1-1; clone_size: few; d_call: NA
cdr3_aa: CASSQEFLSNSPLHF; cdr3_nt: TGCGCCAGCAGCCAAGAGTTCCTATCTAATTCACCCCTCCACTTT; v_call: TRBV4-3; j_call: TRBJ1-6; clone_size: few; d_call: NA
cdr3_aa: CASSVNSGGSTAYEQYF; cdr3_nt: TGTGCCAGCAGCGTCAATAGCGGGGGATCTACGGCCTACGAGCAGTACTTC; v_call: TRBV7-9; j_call: TRBJ2-7; clone_size: few; d_call: TRBD2
cdr3_aa: CASSPGQGIEKLFF; cdr3_nt: TGTGCCAGCAGTCCGGGACAGGGTATAGAAAAACTGTTTTTT; v_call: TRBV6-5; j_call: TRBJ1-4; clone_size: few; d_call: TRBD1
cdr3_aa: CASSLDPGFGANVLTF; cdr3_nt: TGTGCCAGCAGCTTAGATCCCGGGTTTGGGGCCAACGTCCTGACTTTC; v_call: TRBV7-3; j_call: TRBJ2-6; clone_size: NA; d_call: NA
cdr3_aa: CASSINRVRAFF; cdr3_nt: TGTGCCAGCAGCATAAACAGGGTTAGAGCTTTCTTT; v_call: TRBV7-2; j_call: TRBJ1-1; clone_size: few; d_call: NA